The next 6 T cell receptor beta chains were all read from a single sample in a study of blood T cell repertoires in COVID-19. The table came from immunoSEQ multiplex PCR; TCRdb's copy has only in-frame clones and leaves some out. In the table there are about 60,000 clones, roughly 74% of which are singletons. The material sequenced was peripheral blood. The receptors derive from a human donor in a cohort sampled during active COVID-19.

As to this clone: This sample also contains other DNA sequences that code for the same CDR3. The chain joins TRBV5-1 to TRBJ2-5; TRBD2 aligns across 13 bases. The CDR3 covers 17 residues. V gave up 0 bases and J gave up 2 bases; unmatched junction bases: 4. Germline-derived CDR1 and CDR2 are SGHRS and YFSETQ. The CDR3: CASSLGQLAGGQETQYF. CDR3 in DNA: TGCGCCAGCAGCTTGGGGCAACTAGCGGGAGGGCAAGAGACCCAGTACTTC. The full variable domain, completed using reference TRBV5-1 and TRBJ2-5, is KAGVTQTPRYLIKTRGQQVTLSCSPISGHRSVSWYQQTPGQGLQFLFEYFSETQRNKGNFPGRFSGRQFSNSRSEMNVSTLELGDSALYLCASSLGQLAGGQETQYFGPGTRLLVL.

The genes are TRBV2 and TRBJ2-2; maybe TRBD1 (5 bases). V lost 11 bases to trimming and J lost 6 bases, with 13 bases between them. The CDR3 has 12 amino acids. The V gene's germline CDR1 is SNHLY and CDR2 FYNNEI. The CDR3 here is CAGRRDAGELFF. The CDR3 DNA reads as TGTGCCGGGCGCAGGGATGCCGGGGAGCTGTTTTTT.

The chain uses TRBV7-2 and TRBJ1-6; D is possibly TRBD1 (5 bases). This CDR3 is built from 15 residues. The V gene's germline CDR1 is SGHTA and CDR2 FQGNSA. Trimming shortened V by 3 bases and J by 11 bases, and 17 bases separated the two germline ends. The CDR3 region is CASSLEGPPMTPLHF. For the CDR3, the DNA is TGTGCCAGCAGCTTGGAGGGACCCCCGATGACACCCCTCCACTTT.

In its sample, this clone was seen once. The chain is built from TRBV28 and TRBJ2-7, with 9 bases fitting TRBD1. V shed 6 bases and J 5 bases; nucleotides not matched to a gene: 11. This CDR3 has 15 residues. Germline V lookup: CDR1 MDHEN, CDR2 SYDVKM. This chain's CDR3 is CASSPHGTGSDEQYF. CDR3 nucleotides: TGTGCCAGCAGCCCCCACGGGACAGGGTCGGACGAGCAGTACTTC. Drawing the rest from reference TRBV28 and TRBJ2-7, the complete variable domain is DVKVTQSSRYLVKRTGEKVFLECVQDMDHENMFWYRQDPGLGLRLIYFSYDVKMKEKGDIPEGYSVSREKKERFSLILESASTNQTSMYLCASSPHGTGSDEQYFGPGTRLTVT.

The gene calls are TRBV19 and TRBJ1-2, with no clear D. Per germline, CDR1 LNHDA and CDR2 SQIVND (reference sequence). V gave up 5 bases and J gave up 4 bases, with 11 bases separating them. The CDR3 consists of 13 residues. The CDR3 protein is CASSAGRLYGYTF. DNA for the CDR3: TGTGCCAGTAGTGCCGGCAGGCTCTATGGCTACACCTTC.

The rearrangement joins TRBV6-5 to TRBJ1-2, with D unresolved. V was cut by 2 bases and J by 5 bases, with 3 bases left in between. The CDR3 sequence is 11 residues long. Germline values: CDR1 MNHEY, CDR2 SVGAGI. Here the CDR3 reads CASSYRYGYTF. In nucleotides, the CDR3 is TGTGCCAGCAGTTACCGTTATGGCTACACCTTC.